Following are 27 T cell receptor beta chains from one sample sequenced in a study of identical twins. Each CDR3 protein gets one entry after TCRdb re-called the 5' RACE reads with MiXCR. The sample has roughly 290,000 distinct CDR3 sequences; 9.5% are singletons. This sample was also put to use in a study of yellow fever vaccine responses in identical twins.

Specimen: CD8+ T cells sorted from blood. These TCRs come from a woman younger than 35 in good health.

This clonotype was detected only a few times. The chain carries TRBV4-1 and TRBJ1-1, with D uncertain. CDR1 and CDR2 from the germline V gene are MGHRA and YSYEKL. Trimming removed 1 base at V and 5 bases at J, with 11 bases between. The CDR3 extends over 14 amino acids. This chain's CDR3 is CASSQGGRSTEAFF. The CDR3 DNA is TGCGCCAGCAGCCAAGGAGGCAGGTCAACTGAAGCTTTCTTT.

V and J are TRBV7-9 and TRBJ1-4, with D hard to call. Germline V gene lookup returns CDR1 SEHNR and CDR2 FQNEAQ (reference sequence). The CDR3 is 12 residues long. Trimming took 5 bases from V and 10 from J, leaving 11 bases between them. This CDR3 is CASSPDGVKLFF. Written as DNA, the CDR3 is TGTGCCAGCAGCCCGGACGGTGTAAAACTGTTTTTT.

This clonotype was seen a few times. The chain combines TRBV7-9 with TRBJ2-7; TRBD1 is a possible D gene (6 bases). Trimming removed 0 bases at V and 0 bases at J, with 12 bases between. The CDR3 totals 16 residues. CDR1 SEHNR and CDR2 FQNEAQ come from the germline V gene (reference sequence). The CDR3: CASSLARTGSSYEQYF. CDR3 nucleotides: TGTGCCAGCAGCTTAGCGAGAACAGGGAGCTCCTACGAGCAGTACTTC.

This clonotype was seen ten or more times. The V gene is TRBV9, the J gene TRBJ2-7; 10 positions match TRBD1. This CDR3 comprises 14 residues. V trimming: 0 bases; J trimming: 4 bases; junction bases outside the gene matches: 1. CDR1 is SGDLS, CDR2 YYNGEE, per germline. The CDR3 nucleotides are TGTGCCAGCAGCGTAGAGGGACAGGGGTACGAGCAGTACTTC. Its protein is CASSVEGQGYEQYF.

This clonotype was counted a few times. This chain links TRBV20-1 with TRBJ2-5, with a tentative D call TRBD2 (5 bases). Trimming removed 6 bases from V and 5 bases from J, with 7 bases in between. The germline CDR1 and CDR2 sequences are DFQATT and SNEGSKA (reference sequence). This CDR3 has 10 amino acids. CDR3: CSAPGETQYF. CDR3 sequence (DNA): TGCAGTGCCCCGGGGGAGACCCAGTACTTC.

This clonotype was seen a handful of times. The V call is TRBV29-1, the J call TRBJ2-1, with D perhaps assigned TRBD1 or TRBD2 (5 bases each). The CDR3 is made up of 18 amino acids. With 7 bases removed from V and 8 bases from J, the gap between germline ends came to 33 bases. Germline values: CDR1 SQVTM, CDR2 ANQGSEA. The CDR3 nucleotides are TGCAGCGCCACCGCCGTGTGGGGGTCCTCGGTCTCAGCCGATGAGCAGTTCTTC. Translation gives CSATAVWGSSVSADEQFF.

The genes are TRBV29-1 and TRBJ2-2; a weak D match, TRBD2 (6 bases). Trimming left V 6 bases short and J 7 bases short, with 12 bases between. The germline V gene has CDR1 SQVTM and CDR2 ANQGSEA. The CDR3 sequence is 12 residues long. This CDR3 is CSVSNGGGELFF. Here the CDR3 DNA reads TGCAGCGTCTCGAACGGGGGCGGGGAGCTGTTTTTT.

Ten or more counts support this clonotype. V and J are TRBV29-1 and TRBJ2-7; unclear D gene. CDR3 length equals 12 residues. V lost 3 bases and J 3 bases, leaving 9 bases between the germline ends. Per the germline V gene, CDR1 is SQVTM and CDR2 is ANQGSEA. CDR3 DNA: TGCAGCGTTGATAAGGACGGCTACGAGCAGTACTTC. It is translated as CSVDKDGYEQYF.

The gene calls are TRBV6-2 or TRBV6-3 and TRBJ2-1, with D perhaps matching TRBD2 (7 bases). Germline values: CDR1 MNHEY, CDR2 SVGEGT. With 3 bases removed from V and 8 bases from J, the gap between germline ends came to 14 bases. The CDR3 spans 14 residues. The CDR3 DNA is TGTGCCAGCAGTTATATGGGGAGGGGGGATGAGCAGTTCTTC. This gives the protein CASSYMGRGDEQFF.

This clonotype was recorded at least ten times. The CDR3 nucleotides are TGTGCCAGCAGCGTAGCTACCAGCGGGGCTAACACCGGGGAGCTGTTTTTT. Its protein is CASSVATSGANTGELFF. The genes are TRBV9 and TRBJ2-2; 7 bases agree with TRBD2. This CDR3 has 17 residues. Germline CDR1 and CDR2: SGDLS and YYNGEE. Trimming cost V 0 bases and J 2 bases; bases outside gene matches: 7.

This clonotype was recorded a few times. The V and J genes are TRBV30 and TRBJ2-1, with D unresolved. The germline gives CDR1 GTSNPN, CDR2 SVGIG (reference sequence). V was cut by 2 bases and J by 5 bases, with 7 bases left in between. This CDR3 has 12 amino acids. CDR3 DNA: TGTGCCTGGAGTAGAAGCGACAATGAGCAGTTCTTC. Translating it yields CAWSRSDNEQFF.

This clonotype was picked up many times. The chain is built from TRBV20-1 and TRBJ2-4; 7 positions match TRBD2. The length of the CDR3 is 15 residues. Germline assignment: CDR1 DFQATT and CDR2 SNEGSKA (reference sequence). V lost 4 bases, J lost 0 bases, and 6 bases stayed unmatched. DNA for the CDR3: TGCAGTGCTACTTTTAGCGGGTTAGCCAAAAACATTCAGTACTTC. It is translated as CSATFSGLAKNIQYF.

The sample holds many counts of this clonotype. J is TRBJ1-5 and V is TRBV12-3 or TRBV12-4, with a tentative D call TRBD1 (6 bases). The CDR3 extends over 13 amino acids. V was shortened by 5 bases and J by 6 bases, with 11 bases between the two germline ends. In DNA, the CDR3 is TGTGCCAGCAGTACGGGGGGCGGTCAGCCCCAGCATTTT. This translates into CASSTGGGQPQHF.

This sequence joins TRBV13 and TRBJ2-7, with D possibly being TRBD1 or TRBD2 (5 bases each). The CDR3 totals 15 residues. Germline values: CDR1 PRHDT, CDR2 FYEKMQ (reference sequence). Trimming took 5 bases from V and 0 from J, leaving 14 bases between them. CDR3 coding DNA: TGTGCCAGCAGCCTGGGACGGAGATACTCCTACGAGCAGTACTTC. It encodes CASSLGRRYSYEQYF.

This clonotype was observed a few times. This chain connects TRBV20-1 to TRBJ2-5; D is unresolved. Trimming removed 6 bases at V and 5 bases at J, with 10 bases between. The length of the CDR3 is 11 residues. From germline, CDR1 is DFQATT and CDR2 SNEGSKA (reference sequence). CDR3 region: CSADPGETQYF. CDR3 nucleotide sequence: TGCAGTGCGGACCCCGGGGAGACCCAGTACTTC.

A few counts support this clonotype. Here the CDR3 reads CASSREGEVQPQHF. CDR3 bases: TGTGCCAGTAGTCGCGAGGGAGAAGTTCAGCCCCAGCATTTT. The chain carries TRBV19 and TRBJ1-5; the D is unclear. Germline CDR1 and CDR2: LNHDA and SQIVND (reference sequence). The length of the CDR3 is 14 residues. V lost 5 bases to trimming and J lost 6 bases, with 14 bases between them.

The table lists this clonotype with many counts. The chain has TRBV12-3 or TRBV12-4 and TRBJ1-1; 8 nucleotides agree with TRBD1. V lost 3 bases and J lost 0; bases outside the gene matches: 9. This CDR3 comprises 17 residues. The CDR3 nucleotides are TGTGCCAGCAGTTTCGAAATCCGCAGGGGGCTGAACACTGAAGCTTTCTTT. It is translated as CASSFEIRRGLNTEAFF.

V is TRBV7-8 and J is TRBJ2-7, with D hard to call. V lost 7 bases and J 4 bases, leaving 11 bases between the germline ends. There are 12 residues in the CDR3. Germline V gene data show CDR1 as SGHVS and CDR2 as FQNEAQ. The CDR3 spells CASTETVYEQYF. The DNA of the CDR3 is TGTGCCAGCACCGAAACCGTATACGAGCAGTACTTC.

This clonotype was observed many times. The chain employs TRBV4-3 and TRBJ2-5; a possible D gene is TRBD2 (6 bases). The CDR3 loop spans 14 amino acids. Trimming shortened V by 4 bases and J by 2 bases, and 11 bases separated the two germline ends. In germline, CDR1 is LGHNA, CDR2 YSLEER. The chain's CDR3 is CASSPISGQETQYF. CDR3 coding DNA: TGCGCCAGCAGCCCCATTAGCGGTCAAGAGACCCAGTACTTC.

In its sample, this clonotype was seen a few times. The V gene is TRBV24-1, the J gene TRBJ1-2; D gene ambiguous. The V and J ends lost 4 bases and 2 bases respectively, with 4 bases between them. Germline CDR1 KGHDR, CDR2 SFDVKD. This CDR3 has 12 amino acids. The CDR3 DNA reads as TGTGCCACCAGTGAAAACAACTATGGCTACACCTTC. It specifies CATSENNYGYTF.

The chain combines TRBV7-6 with TRBJ2-1; 8 bases are shared with TRBD1. This CDR3 region has 15 residues. Trimming took 3 bases from V and 1 from J; bases not matched to a gene: 2. CDR1 and CDR2 from the germline V gene are SGHVS and FNYEAQ. CDR3 sequence: CASSLDRVSYNEQFF. The CDR3 DNA reads TGTGCCAGCAGCTTGGACAGGGTTTCCTACAATGAGCAGTTCTTC.

This clonotype was seen ten or more times. The J gene is TRBJ2-1, the V gene TRBV24-1; 8 bases align to TRBD1. Trimming took 7 bases from V and 5 from J; bases not matched to a gene: 3. The CDR3 covers 13 residues. The germline CDR1 and CDR2 sequences are KGHDR and SFDVKD. The CDR3, as DNA: TGTGCCACCAGCGGGACAGGTGACAATGAGCAGTTCTTC. Translated: CATSGTGDNEQFF.

This clonotype was detected only a few times. The chain couples TRBV5-5 to TRBJ2-1; tentatively, D is TRBD1 or TRBD2 (5 bases each). Trimming pared 0 bases from V and 4 bases from J, leaving 14 bases between. The CDR3 consists of 16 residues. CDR1 is SGHKS, CDR2 YYEKEE, per germline (reference sequence). The CDR3 protein is CASSLEMGTEYNEQFF. DNA of the CDR3: TGTGCCAGCAGCTTGGAAATGGGGACGGAATACAATGAGCAGTTCTTC.

The table lists this clonotype with many counts. The CDR3 region is CASSPGTGQGSPLHF. The CDR3 nucleotides read TGTGCCAGCAGCCCCGGGACAGGGCAAGGTTCACCCCTCCACTTT. The chain links TRBV7-8 to TRBJ1-6; 9 bases agree with TRBD1. The germline V gene encodes CDR1 SGHVS and CDR2 FQNEAQ. The V gene end was trimmed by 5 bases and the J gene end by 9 bases; junction bases not matched to a gene: 8. This CDR3 spans 15 amino acids.

This clonotype was recorded at least ten times. The chain joins TRBV20-1 to TRBJ2-1; 7 bases fit TRBD1. Germline-derived CDR1 and CDR2 are DFQATT and SNEGSKA (reference sequence). Trimming took 7 bases from V and 0 from J; bases not matched to a gene: 6. The CDR3 contains 14 residues. CDR3 DNA sequence: TGCAGTGTCCTGGGACAGAGCTCCTACAATGAGCAGTTCTTC. Translated: CSVLGQSSYNEQFF.

This CDR3 reads CASRRIAGEVVYEQYF. In DNA form, the CDR3 reads TGTGCCAGCAGGAGGATAGCGGGAGAAGTAGTTTACGAGCAGTACTTC. The chain recombines TRBV2 with TRBJ2-7, with TRBD2 identical over 9 bases. The CDR3 is made up of 16 amino acids. The V segment lost 6 bases and the J segment 4 bases; nucleotides outside the gene matches: 13. Germline CDR1 SNHLY, CDR2 FYNNEI.

The chain is built from TRBV4-2 and TRBJ2-7; weak D call: TRBD1 (6 bases). V lost 0 bases and J 2 bases, leaving 11 bases between the germline ends. The CDR3 is 15 amino acids. Germline V gives CDR1 LGHNA, CDR2 YNFKEQ. CDR3 nucleotides: TGTGCCAGCAGCCAAGACAGGACAGACACCTACGAGCAGTACTTC. Translation gives CASSQDRTDTYEQYF.